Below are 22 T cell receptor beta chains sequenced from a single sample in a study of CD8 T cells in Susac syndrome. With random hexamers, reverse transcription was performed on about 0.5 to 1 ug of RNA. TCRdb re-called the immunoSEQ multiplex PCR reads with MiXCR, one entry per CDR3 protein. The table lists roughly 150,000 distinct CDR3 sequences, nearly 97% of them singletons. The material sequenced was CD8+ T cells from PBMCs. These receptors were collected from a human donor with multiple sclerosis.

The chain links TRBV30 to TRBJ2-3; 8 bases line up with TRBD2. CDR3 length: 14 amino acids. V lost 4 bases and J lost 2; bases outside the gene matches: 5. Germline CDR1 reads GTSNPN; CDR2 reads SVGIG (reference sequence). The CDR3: CAWNLAGPTDTQYF. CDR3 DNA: TGTGCCTGGAATTTAGCGGGGCCCACAGATACGCAGTATTTT.

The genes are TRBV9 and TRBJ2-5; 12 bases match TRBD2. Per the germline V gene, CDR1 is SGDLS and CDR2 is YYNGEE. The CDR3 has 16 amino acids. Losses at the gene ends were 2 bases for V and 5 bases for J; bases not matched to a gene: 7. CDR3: CASSVETSGGWETQYF. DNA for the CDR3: TGTGCCAGCAGCGTCGAGACTAGCGGGGGCTGGGAGACCCAGTACTTC. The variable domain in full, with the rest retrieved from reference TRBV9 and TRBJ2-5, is DSGVTQTPKHLITATGQRVTLRCSPRSGDLSVYWYQQSLDQGLQFLIQYYNGEERAKGNILERFSAQQFPDLHSELNLSSLELGDSALYFCASSVETSGGWETQYFGPGTRLLVL.

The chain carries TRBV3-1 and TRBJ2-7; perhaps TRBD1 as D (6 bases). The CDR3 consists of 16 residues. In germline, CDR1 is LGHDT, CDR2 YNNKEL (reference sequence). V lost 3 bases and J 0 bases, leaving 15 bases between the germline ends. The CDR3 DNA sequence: TGTGCCAGCAGCCAGGATACAGGGCTGGGCTCCTACGAGCAGTACTTC. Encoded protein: CASSQDTGLGSYEQYF.

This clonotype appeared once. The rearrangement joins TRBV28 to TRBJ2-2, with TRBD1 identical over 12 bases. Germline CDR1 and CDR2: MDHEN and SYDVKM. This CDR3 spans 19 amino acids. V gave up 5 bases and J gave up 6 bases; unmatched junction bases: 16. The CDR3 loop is CASSRRDRGLEVSAGELFF. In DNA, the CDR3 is TGTGCCAGCAGTCGCCGGGACAGGGGGCTCGAAGTCTCGGCCGGGGAGCTGTTTTTT.

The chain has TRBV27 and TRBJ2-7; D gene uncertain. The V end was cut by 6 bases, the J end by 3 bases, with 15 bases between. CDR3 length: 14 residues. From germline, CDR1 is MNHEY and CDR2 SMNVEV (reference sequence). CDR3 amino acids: CASSSSPGYYEQYF. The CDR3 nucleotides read TGTGCCAGCAGCTCTTCCCCCGGGTACTACGAGCAGTACTTC.

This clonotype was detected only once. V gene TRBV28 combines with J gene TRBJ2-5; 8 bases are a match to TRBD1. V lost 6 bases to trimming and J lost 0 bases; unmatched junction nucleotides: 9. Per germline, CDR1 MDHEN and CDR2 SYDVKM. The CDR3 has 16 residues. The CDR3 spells CASSQYRGENQETQYF. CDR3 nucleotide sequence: TGTGCCAGCAGCCAATACAGGGGGGAAAACCAAGAGACCCAGTACTTC.

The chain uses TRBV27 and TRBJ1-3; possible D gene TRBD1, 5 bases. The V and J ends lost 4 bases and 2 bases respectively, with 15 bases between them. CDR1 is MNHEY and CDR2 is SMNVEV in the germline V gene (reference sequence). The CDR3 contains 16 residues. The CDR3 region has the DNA TGTGCCAGCAGTTCGACCGGACACAAGGCTGGAAACACCATATATTTT. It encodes CASSSTGHKAGNTIYF.

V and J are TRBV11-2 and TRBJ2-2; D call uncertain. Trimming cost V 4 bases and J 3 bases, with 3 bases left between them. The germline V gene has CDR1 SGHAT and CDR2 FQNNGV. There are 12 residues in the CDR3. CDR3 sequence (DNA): TGTGCCAGCAGCTCGTACACCGGGGAGCTGTTTTTT. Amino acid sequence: CASSSYTGELFF.

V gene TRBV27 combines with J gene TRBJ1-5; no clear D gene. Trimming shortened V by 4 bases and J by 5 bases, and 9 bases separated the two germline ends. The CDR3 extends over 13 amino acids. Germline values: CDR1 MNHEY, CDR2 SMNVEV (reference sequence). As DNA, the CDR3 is TGTGCCAGCAGTTACGACGGGGATCAGCCCCAGCATTTT. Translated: CASSYDGDQPQHF.

CDR3 DNA sequence: TGTGCCTGGAGCGTCCGAAACCCTGAAGCTTTCTTT. Its translation: CAWSVRNPEAFF. This sequence joins TRBV30 and TRBJ1-1; D is unclear. The germline V gene encodes CDR1 GTSNPN and CDR2 SVGIG (reference sequence). Trimming took off 3 bases at V and 6 bases at J, with 11 bases between the two ends. The CDR3 covers 12 residues.

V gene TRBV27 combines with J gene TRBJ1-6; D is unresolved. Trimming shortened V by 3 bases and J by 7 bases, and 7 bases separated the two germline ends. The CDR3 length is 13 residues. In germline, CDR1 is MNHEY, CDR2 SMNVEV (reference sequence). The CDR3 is CASSFRANSPLHF. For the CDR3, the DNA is TGTGCCAGCAGTTTTAGGGCAAATTCACCCCTCCACTTT.

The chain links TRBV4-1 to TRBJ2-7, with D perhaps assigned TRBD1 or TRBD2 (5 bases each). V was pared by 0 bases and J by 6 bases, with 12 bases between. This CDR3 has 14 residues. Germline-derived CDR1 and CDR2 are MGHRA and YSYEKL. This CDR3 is CASSQDPGASEQYF. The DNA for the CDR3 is TGCGCCAGCAGCCAAGATCCCGGGGCCTCCGAGCAGTACTTC.

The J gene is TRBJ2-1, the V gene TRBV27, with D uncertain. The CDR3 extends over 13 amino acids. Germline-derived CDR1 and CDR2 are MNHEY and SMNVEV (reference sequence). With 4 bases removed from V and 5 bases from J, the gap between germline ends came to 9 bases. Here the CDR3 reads CASSYSVNNEQFF. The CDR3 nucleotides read TGTGCCAGCAGTTATTCAGTAAACAATGAGCAGTTCTTC.

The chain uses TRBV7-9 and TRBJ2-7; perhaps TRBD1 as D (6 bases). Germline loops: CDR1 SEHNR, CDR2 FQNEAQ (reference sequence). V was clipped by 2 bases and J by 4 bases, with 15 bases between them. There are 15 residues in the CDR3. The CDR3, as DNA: TGTGCCAGCAGCTTATTTCTAGGGGGTTGGTACGAGCAGTACGTC. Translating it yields CASSLFLGGWYEQYV.

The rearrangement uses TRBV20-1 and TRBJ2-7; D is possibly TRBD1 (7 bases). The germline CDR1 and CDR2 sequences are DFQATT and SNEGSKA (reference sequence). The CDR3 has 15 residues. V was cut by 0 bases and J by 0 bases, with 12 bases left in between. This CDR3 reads CSARDARDSSYEQYF. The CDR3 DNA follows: TGCAGTGCTAGAGACGCGCGGGACAGCTCCTACGAGCAGTACTTC.

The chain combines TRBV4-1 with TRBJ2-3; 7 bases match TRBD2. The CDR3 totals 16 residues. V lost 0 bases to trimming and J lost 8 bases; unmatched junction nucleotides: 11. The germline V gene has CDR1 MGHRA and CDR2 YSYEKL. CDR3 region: CASSQEYGRSGPTQYF. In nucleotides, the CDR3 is TGCGCCAGCAGCCAAGAGTACGGGAGGAGCGGGCCTACGCAGTATTTT.

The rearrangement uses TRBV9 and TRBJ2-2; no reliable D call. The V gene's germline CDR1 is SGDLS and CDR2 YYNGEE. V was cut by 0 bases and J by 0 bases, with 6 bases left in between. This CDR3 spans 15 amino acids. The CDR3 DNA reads TGTGCCAGCAGCGTAGCCGGCTCGAACACCGGGGAGCTGTTTTTT. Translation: CASSVAGSNTGELFF.

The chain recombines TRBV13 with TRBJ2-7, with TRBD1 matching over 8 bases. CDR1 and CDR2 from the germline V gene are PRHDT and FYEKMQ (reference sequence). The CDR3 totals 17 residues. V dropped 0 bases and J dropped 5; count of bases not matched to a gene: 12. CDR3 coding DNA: TGTGCCAGCAGCTTAGGCCTAAGGCAGGGGGCGACCCACGAGCAGTACTTC. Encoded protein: CASSLGLRQGATHEQYF.

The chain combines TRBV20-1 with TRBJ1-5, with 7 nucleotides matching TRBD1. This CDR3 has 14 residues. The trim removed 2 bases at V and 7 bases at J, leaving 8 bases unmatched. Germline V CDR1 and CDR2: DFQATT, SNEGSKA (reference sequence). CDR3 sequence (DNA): TGCAGTGCTAGACCCCGGGGAGGGGGCCAGCCCCAGCATTTT. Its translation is CSARPRGGGQPQHF.

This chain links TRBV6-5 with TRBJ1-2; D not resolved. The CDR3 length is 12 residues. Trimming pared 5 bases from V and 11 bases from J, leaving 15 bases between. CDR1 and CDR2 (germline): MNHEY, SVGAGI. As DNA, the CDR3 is TGTGCCAGCAGTCCCCAAGCGGGCTATTACACCTTC. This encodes CASSPQAGYYTF.

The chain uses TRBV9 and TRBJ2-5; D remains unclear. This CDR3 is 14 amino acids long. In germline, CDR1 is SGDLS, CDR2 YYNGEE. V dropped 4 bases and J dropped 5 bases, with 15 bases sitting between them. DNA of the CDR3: TGTGCCAGCAGCCCGTCGGGTAGCTGGGAGACCCAGTACTTC. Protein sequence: CASSPSGSWETQYF.

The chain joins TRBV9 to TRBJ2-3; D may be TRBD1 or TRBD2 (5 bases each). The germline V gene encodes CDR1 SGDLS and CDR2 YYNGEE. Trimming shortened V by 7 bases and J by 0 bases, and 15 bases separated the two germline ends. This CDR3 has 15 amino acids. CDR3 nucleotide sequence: TGTGCCAGCTGCCCCGGGACGACTAGCACAGATACGCAGTATTTT. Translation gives CASCPGTTSTDTQYF.